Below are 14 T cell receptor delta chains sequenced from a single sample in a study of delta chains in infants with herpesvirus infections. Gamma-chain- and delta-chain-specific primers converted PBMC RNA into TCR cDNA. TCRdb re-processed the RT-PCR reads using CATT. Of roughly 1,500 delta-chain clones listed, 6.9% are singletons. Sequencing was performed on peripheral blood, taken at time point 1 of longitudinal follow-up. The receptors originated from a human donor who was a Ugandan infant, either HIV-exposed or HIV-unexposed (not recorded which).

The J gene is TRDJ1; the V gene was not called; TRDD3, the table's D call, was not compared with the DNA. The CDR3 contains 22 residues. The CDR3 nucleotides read TGTGCCGCCTTTGGCCGGGGGGAACTGTTCCTCTCCCCAACAAAATACACCGATAAACTCATCTTT. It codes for CAAFGRGELFLSPTKYTDKLIF.

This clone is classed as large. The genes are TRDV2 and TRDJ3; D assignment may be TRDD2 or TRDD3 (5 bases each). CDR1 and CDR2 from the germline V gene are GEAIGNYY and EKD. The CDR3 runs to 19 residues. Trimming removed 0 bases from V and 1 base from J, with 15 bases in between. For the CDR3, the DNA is TGTGCCTGTGACACCGCTTCCGGGGAGTTTTCCTGGGACACCCGACAGATGTTTTTC. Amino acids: CACDTASGEFSWDTRQMFF.

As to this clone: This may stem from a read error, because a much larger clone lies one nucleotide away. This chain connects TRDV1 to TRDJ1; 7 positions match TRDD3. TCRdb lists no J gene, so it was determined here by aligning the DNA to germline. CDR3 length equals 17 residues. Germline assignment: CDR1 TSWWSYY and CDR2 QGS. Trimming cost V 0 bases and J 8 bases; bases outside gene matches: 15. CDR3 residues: CALGELGAYWGHMKLIF. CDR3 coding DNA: TGTGCTCTTGGGGAACTAGGAGCGTACTGGGGCCACATGAAACTCATCTTT.

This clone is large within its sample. Here the CDR3 DNA reads TGTGCCTGTGACACGTCCAGTACTGGGGGAAGCGATAAACTCATCTTT. It encodes CACDTSSTGGSDKLIF. The V and J genes are TRDV2 and TRDJ1; 9 bases align to TRDD3. The CDR3 totals 16 residues. Germline assignment: CDR1 GEAIGNYY and CDR2 EKD. The junction had 9 bases not matched to a gene; V was cut back by 1 base and J by 4 bases.

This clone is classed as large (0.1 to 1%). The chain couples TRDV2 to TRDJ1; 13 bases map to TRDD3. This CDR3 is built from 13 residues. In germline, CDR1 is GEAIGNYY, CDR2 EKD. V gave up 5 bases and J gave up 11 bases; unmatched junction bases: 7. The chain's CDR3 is CACVLLGDTRLIF. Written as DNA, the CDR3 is TGTGCCTGTGTCCTACTGGGGGATACGCGGCTCATCTTT.

CDR3 protein: CALGPFPTGYWWYTDKLIF. In DNA form, the CDR3 reads TGTGCTCTTGGGCCTTTTCCTACAGGGTACTGGTGGTACACCGATAAACTCATCTTT. The rearrangement joins TRDV1 to TRDJ1; 7 positions match TRDD2. TCRdb supplies no J gene; here it was assigned by aligning the nucleotide sequence to germline. The length of the CDR3 is 19 residues. Germline V gene lookup returns CDR1 TSWWSYY and CDR2 QGS. Trimming took 5 bases from V and 0 from J; bases not matched to a gene: 18.

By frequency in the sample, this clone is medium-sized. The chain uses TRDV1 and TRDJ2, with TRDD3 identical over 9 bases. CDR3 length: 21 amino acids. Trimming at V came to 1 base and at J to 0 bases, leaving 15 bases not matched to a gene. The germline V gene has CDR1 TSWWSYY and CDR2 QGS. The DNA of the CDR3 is TGTGCTCTTGGGGAACGGCGTAGGAGGGGATACGGGGTAGCTTTGACAGCACAACTCTTCTTT. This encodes CALGERRRRGYGVALTAQLFF.

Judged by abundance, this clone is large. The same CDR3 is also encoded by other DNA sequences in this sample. The CDR3 sequence: CALGELSLRAVPAGGYKLIF. The CDR3 region has the DNA TGTGCTCTTGGGGAACTAAGCCTCAGGGCAGTGCCGGCTGGGGGATACAAACTCATCTTT. V gene TRDV1 combines with J gene TRDJ1; 11 bases match TRDD3. Germline V gene lookup returns CDR1 TSWWSYY and CDR2 QGS. The CDR3 extends over 20 amino acids. V trimming: 0 bases; J trimming: 8 bases; junction bases outside the gene matches: 20.

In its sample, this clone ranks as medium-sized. The CDR3 DNA sequence: TGTGCCTCCCTACTGGGGGATACCAAGACAGCACAACTCTTCTTT. Its protein product is CASLLGDTKTAQLFF. The chain carries TRDV3 and TRDJ2, with TRDD3 matching over 12 bases. V gave up 4 bases and J gave up 4 bases; unmatched junction bases: 7. This CDR3 has 15 amino acids. Germline V CDR1 and CDR2: TVYSNPD, GDNSRS (reference sequence).

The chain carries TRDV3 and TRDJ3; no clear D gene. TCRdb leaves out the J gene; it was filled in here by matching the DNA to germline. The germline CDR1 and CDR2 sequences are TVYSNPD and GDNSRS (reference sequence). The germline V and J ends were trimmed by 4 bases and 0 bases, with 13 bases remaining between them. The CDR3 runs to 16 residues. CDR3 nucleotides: TGTGCCTGTGACACTGTCAGCTCCTGGGACACCCGACAGATGTTTTTC. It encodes CACDTVSSWDTRQMFF.

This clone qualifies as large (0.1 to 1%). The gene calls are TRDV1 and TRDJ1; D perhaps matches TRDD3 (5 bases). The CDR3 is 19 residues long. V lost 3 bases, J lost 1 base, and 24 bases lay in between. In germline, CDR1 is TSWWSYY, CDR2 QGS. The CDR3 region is CALGDLRRLGRGTTDKLIF. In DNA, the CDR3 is TGTGCTCTTGGGGATCTACGAAGGCTAGGGCGGGGAACCACCGATAAACTCATCTTT.

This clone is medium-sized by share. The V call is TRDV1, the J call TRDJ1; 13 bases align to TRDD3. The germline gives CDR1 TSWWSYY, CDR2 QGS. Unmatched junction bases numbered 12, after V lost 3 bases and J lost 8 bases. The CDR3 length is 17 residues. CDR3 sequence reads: CALGDPLRTGGYGKLIF. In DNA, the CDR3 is TGTGCTCTTGGGGACCCCCTTCGTACTGGGGGATACGGGAAACTCATCTTT.

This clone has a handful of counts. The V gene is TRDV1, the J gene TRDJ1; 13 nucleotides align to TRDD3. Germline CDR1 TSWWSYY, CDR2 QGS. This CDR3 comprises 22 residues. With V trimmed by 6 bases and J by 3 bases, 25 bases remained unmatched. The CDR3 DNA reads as TGTGCTCTTGGTAGTCAATTCCTCCCCTTGAGGTACTGGGGGATACGCTCCGATAAACTCATCTTT. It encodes CALGSQFLPLRYWGIRSDKLIF.

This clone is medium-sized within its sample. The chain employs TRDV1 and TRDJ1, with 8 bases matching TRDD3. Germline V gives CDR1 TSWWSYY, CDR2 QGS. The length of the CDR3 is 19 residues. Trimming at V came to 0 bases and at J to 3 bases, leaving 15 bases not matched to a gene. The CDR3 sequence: CALGELGIWGIGNPDKLIF. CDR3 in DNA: TGTGCTCTTGGGGAACTGGGTATTTGGGGGATTGGGAACCCCGATAAACTCATCTTT.